This T cell receptor (beta chain) was profiled in a study of T cell responses to AZD1222 COVID-19 vaccine. Sequencing used immunoSEQ multiplex PCR; TCRdb keeps in-frame clones, though not all of them. This sample yields 60,000 to 95,000 clones, of which around 87% are seen a single time; less than 20% belongs to the top ten. In germline, CDR1 is SGDLS, CDR2 YYNGEE. The CDR3 is 15 residues long. The ends lost 5 bases at V and 3 bases at J; junction bases unmatched: 5. V is TRBV9 and J is TRBJ2-2; 9 nucleotides align to TRBD1. The sequencing used peripheral blood, collected 28 days after the second AZD1222 dose. The sequence derives from an adult who received the AZD1222 COVID-19 vaccine. In DNA, the CDR3 is TGTGCCAGCAGACGACAGGGGGGACACACCGGGGAGCTGTTTTTT. As protein: CASRRQGGHTGELFF.